This T cell receptor beta chain was observed in a study of cytotoxic CD8 clonotypes in ibrutinib-treated CLL (dated by TCRdb to 2020 to 2022). For the wider study: In this cohort, 15 or so patients were treatment-naive and roughly ten were relapsed/refractory, while roughly 17 had unmutated IGHV. Longitudinal samples were available for about 30% of the roughly 90 trial participants. Cryopreserved peripheral blood mononuclear cells were obtained before treatment, at response, and at either sustained remission or disease progression. Partial responses were observed in about 24 patients and complete responses in 2; after a median follow-up of 68 months, remission was maintained in 15 or so patients and progression was observed in roughly twelve. On average, each sample yielded roughly 260,000 productive templates and about 100,000 productive rearrangements. The response samples were drawn at a median of approximately 12 months into treatment, with a range of about 6 to 36 months.

Results and caveats for the whole study, not just this receptor: Clonality rose at ibrutinib response, remained stable during sustained remission, and dropped back toward baseline at progression. Sampling times were not matched between sustained-remission and progressing patients, and lymph node repertoires were not studied. Public clonotypes were found to be uncommon and were observed to contract or remain stable during treatment; the increase in clonality was shown to reflect expansion of private clonotypes at ibrutinib response. Baseline clonality was found to be higher than that of age-matched healthy donors and was strongly correlated with circulating CD8+ T-cell counts.

For TCR beta library preparation, about 2 micrograms of genomic DNA was extracted from cryopreserved PBMCs. High-throughput TCR beta sequencing was performed on longitudinal blood samples from CLL patients receiving ibrutinib monotherapy. The patients took part in an open-label, single-center phase 2 trial of ibrutinib monotherapy. Counted from cysteine to phenylalanine, this CDR3 has 14 amino acids. Only the CDR3 region is kept as DNA, spanning 42 bases read in frame from base 1. CDR1 and CDR2 are read off the germline V gene (reference sequence) as LNHNV and YYDKDF. The germline ends are 13 bases apart after V is trimmed by 8 bases and J by 2 bases. On a MiSeq, deep resolution sequencing aimed for a depth between 1 in 1 million and 1 in 200,000 T cells, with each clonotype covered roughly 10x on average. The immunoSEQ hsTCRB Kit was used to generate TCR beta libraries. On the authors' methods: Data were analyzed with ImmunoSEQ Data Assistant and ImmunoSEQ Analyzer, with V, D and J genes assigned per IMGT definitions. Clonality, which ranges from 0 to 1, was calculated as one minus the normalized Shannon entropy of productive rearrangement frequencies. Only overrepresented clonotypes making up at least 0.05% of the repertoire of each patient were included in the public clonotype analysis. About twelve repertoires from age-matched healthy donors, obtained from immuneACCESS, served as clonality controls. What TCRdb holds here is the immuneACCESS table cut down to in-frame rearrangements. Part of the clones is not present; checked against another copy, under half of the missing clones reflect an unresolved V gene, and the others are unexplained. The DNA was the basis for D and trimming; V, J and clone size are from that table. The sample contains about 15,000 clones, approximately 60% of them found a single time. The ten largest clones represent roughly an eighth of the sample.

Note on this clone: No cognate antigen has been identified for it. Base quality data are lacking; no much larger clone is found one base away.

This receptor was obtained from a human donor with chronic lymphocytic leukemia. The sample consisted of PBMCs, taken before ibrutinib treatment. The chain joins TRBV15 to TRBJ1-5; the D gene cannot be named for sure. The encoded CDR3 is CATGVFSRNQPQHF. The DNA is TGTGCCACCGGGGTTTTCTCGCGCAATCAGCCCCAGCATTTT.